One sample yielded the 3 T cell receptor beta chains listed below, sequenced in a study of OX40 agonist ivuxolimab in advanced cancers. The method was immunoSEQ multiplex PCR; TCRdb's version includes in-frame clones alone and lacks a portion of them. The sample carries 55,000 or so clones, about 86% recorded once. The specimen comprised CD4+ or CD8+ T cells sorted from blood, sampled in a trial of the OX40 agonist ivuxolimab. These receptors all stem from an adult with an advanced solid tumor such as melanoma, head and neck, liver or kidney cancer.

The chain carries TRBV2 and TRBJ1-5; no firm D call. Trimming pared 4 bases from V and 2 bases from J, leaving 12 bases between. Germline CDR1 and CDR2: SNHLY and FYNNEI. This CDR3 region has 15 residues. CDR3 in amino acids: CASSVNAGGNQPQHF. The DNA of the CDR3 is TGTGCCAGCAGTGTCAATGCGGGTGGCAATCAGCCCCAGCATTTT. The full variable domain, rest sourced from reference TRBV2 and TRBJ1-5, is EPEVTQTPSHQVTQMGQEVILRCVPISNHLYFYWYRQILGQKVEFLVSFYNNEISEKSEIFDDQFSVERPDGSNFTLKIRSTKLEDSAMYFCASSVNAGGNQPQHFGDGTRLSIL.

V usage is TRBV6-5 and J usage is TRBJ1-6; maybe TRBD1 (5 bases). Germline V gene sequence: CDR1 MNHEY, CDR2 SVGAGI. The CDR3 is made up of 14 amino acids. The V end was cut by 6 bases, the J end by 9 bases, with 15 bases between. The CDR3 loop is CASSLGTQVSPLHF. CDR3 coding DNA: TGTGCCAGCAGCCTCGGGACCCAGGTTTCACCCCTCCACTTT.

This sequence joins TRBV6-1 and TRBJ2-7, with 13 bases fitting TRBD2. The CDR3 sequence is 19 residues long. The V gene's germline CDR1 is MNHNS and CDR2 SASEGT. V was clipped by 2 bases and J by 1 base; unmatched bases: 11. The CDR3 region has the DNA TGTGCCAGCAGTGAACAATTAGGACTAGCGGGGGACAGGTCCTACGAGCAGTACTTC. This sequence encodes CASSEQLGLAGDRSYEQYF.